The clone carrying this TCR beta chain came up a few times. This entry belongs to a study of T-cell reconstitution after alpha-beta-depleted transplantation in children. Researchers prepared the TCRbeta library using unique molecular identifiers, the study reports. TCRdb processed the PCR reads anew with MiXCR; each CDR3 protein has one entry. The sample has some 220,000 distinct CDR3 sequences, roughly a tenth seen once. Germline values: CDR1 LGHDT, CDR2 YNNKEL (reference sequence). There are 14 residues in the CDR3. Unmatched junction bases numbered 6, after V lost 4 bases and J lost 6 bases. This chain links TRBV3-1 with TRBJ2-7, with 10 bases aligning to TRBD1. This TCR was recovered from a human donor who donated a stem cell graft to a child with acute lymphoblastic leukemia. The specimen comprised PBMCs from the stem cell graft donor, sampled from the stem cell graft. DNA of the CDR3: TGTGCCAGCAGCCGAGGGACAGGGGCGTCCGAGCAGTACTTC. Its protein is CASSRGTGASEQYF.